This T cell receptor (beta chain) is from a study of identical twins. Whole-study results and caveats: Modelling approaches yielded underestimates of out-of-frame TCR alpha sharing between monozygotic twins. Analyses of zero insertions could, in part, be confounded by invariant MAIT and iNKT cells.

The V gene lost 2 bases and the J gene lost 4 bases, with 9 bases spanning the gap. The germline gives CDR1 SGHAT, CDR2 FQNNGV. The CDR3 totals 14 residues. A template switching step contributed a universal primer site, while unique molecular identifiers were present in the cDNA. In TCRdb, the 5' RACE reads were re-called with MiXCR into one record per CDR3 protein. The sample has some 260,000 distinct CDR3 sequences; over 13% are singletons. This clonotype was seen more than once but under ten times. Its target is unknown. All of the donors were Caucasians in good health. Sample: memory (CD45RO+) T cells sorted from blood. This chain links TRBV11-2 with TRBJ2-1; possible D gene TRBD2, 6 bases. The TCR originated in a woman aged 18-29 years in good health. The CDR3 spells CASSLIRGYNEQFF. The CDR3 bases are TGTGCCAGCAGCTTAATCCGGGGGTACAATGAGCAGTTCTTC.